These T cell receptor beta chains were read from a single sample in a study of blood T cell repertoires in COVID-19. TCRdb keeps only in-frame clones here, not all; method: immunoSEQ multiplex PCR. The sample includes approximately 210,000 clones, less than 90% of them seen just once. The sample was peripheral blood. The origin of the receptors is an older woman with acute or convalescent COVID-19. The CDR3 runs from the conserved cysteine through the conserved F or W.

v_call: TRBV5-1; j_call: TRBJ1-5; cdr3_length: 14; cdr3_aa: CASSFGGALEPQHF
v_call: TRBV6-5; j_call: TRBJ1-5; cdr3_length: 14; cdr3_aa: CASSYSRGGQPQHF
v_call: TRBV28; j_call: TRBJ1-2; cdr3_length: 16; cdr3_aa: CASSQGGQGSNYGYTF
v_call: TRBV2; j_call: TRBJ2-1; cdr3_length: 14; cdr3_aa: CASSETGGYNEQFF
v_call: TRBV5-4; j_call: TRBJ2-2; cdr3_length: 14; cdr3_aa: CASSLESNTGELFF
v_call: TRBV5-1; j_call: TRBJ1-6; cdr3_length: 15; cdr3_aa: CASSLRGAENSPLHF
v_call: TRBV2; j_call: TRBJ2-1; cdr3_length: 14; cdr3_aa: CASSEHGRANEQFF
v_call: TRBV5-5; j_call: TRBJ1-2; cdr3_length: 13; cdr3_aa: CASSSGTGGGYTF
v_call: TRBV3-1/TRBV3-2; j_call: TRBJ2-2; cdr3_length: 17; cdr3_aa: CASSRGGASRDTGELFF
v_call: TRBV11-2; j_call: TRBJ1-6; cdr3_length: 13; cdr3_aa: CASRTTGDSPLHF